A selection of T cell receptor beta chains follows, all from one sample in a study of T-cell reconstitution after alpha-beta-depleted transplantation in children. TCRdb re-called the PCR reads with MiXCR, one entry per CDR3 protein. This sample has some 530,000 distinct CDR3 sequences, with about 12% found just once. This sample comprised PBMCs from the stem cell graft donor, obtained from the stem cell graft. The receptors stem from a human donor who donated a stem cell graft to a child with combined immunodeficiency. CDR3s include the opening cysteine and the closing phenylalanine or tryptophan. The D gene is left open where the match is weak. Some rows have no size entry. The others give once, few or many, or a class for an expanded clone.

cdr3_aa: CASSVGAGNQETQYF
cdr3_nt: TGTGCCAGCAGCGTAGGAGCGGGGAACCAAGAGACCCAGTACTTC
clone_size: .
v_call: TRBV9
d_call: TRBD2
j_call: TRBJ2-5

cdr3_aa: CASSYSQGTEAFF
cdr3_nt: TGTGCCAGCAGTTACTCACAGGGGACTGAAGCTTTCTTT
clone_size: .
v_call: TRBV6-6
d_call: TRBD1
j_call: TRBJ1-1

cdr3_aa: CSALDWQGVDSPLHF
cdr3_nt: TGCAGTGCTCTAGACTGGCAGGGAGTTGATTCACCCCTCCACTTT
clone_size: .
v_call: TRBV20-1
d_call: .
j_call: TRBJ1-6

cdr3_aa: CASSEGTGGIQETQYF
cdr3_nt: TGTGCCAGCAGCGAAGGGACAGGAGGCATCCAAGAGACCCAGTACTTC
clone_size: .
v_call: TRBV6-2/TRBV6-3
d_call: TRBD1
j_call: TRBJ2-5

cdr3_aa: CASSQSIYEQYF
cdr3_nt: TGTGCCAGCAGCCAGAGCATTTACGAGCAGTACTTC
clone_size: many
v_call: TRBV7-8
d_call: .
j_call: TRBJ2-7

cdr3_aa: CASSTAGPGGAFHNEQFF
cdr3_nt: TGTGCCAGTAGTACGGCTGGCCCGGGGGGCGCTTTCCACAATGAGCAGTTCTTC
clone_size: few
v_call: TRBV19
d_call: .
j_call: TRBJ2-1

cdr3_aa: CASSKGLTSGYNEQFF
cdr3_nt: TGTGCCAGCAGTAAAGGGTTGACTAGCGGGTACAATGAGCAGTTCTTC
clone_size: many
v_call: TRBV12-3/TRBV12-4
d_call: TRBD2
j_call: TRBJ2-1

cdr3_aa: CSVGPGTSGRNEQFF
cdr3_nt: TGCAGCGTCGGACCCGGGACTAGCGGACGGAATGAGCAGTTCTTC
clone_size: few
v_call: TRBV29-1
d_call: TRBD2
j_call: TRBJ2-1

cdr3_aa: CSASWQAANQPQHF
cdr3_nt: TGCAGTGCTAGTTGGCAGGCGGCAAATCAGCCCCAGCATTTT
clone_size: few
v_call: TRBV20-1
d_call: .
j_call: TRBJ1-5

cdr3_aa: CAIRQGSDEKLFF
cdr3_nt: TGTGCCATCAGGCAGGGATCGGATGAAAAACTGTTTTTT
clone_size: few
v_call: TRBV10-3
d_call: .
j_call: TRBJ1-4

cdr3_aa: CGTGEETQYF
cdr3_nt: TGCGGGACAGGGGAAGAGACCCAGTACTTC
clone_size: many
v_call: TRBV20-1
d_call: TRBD1
j_call: TRBJ2-5

cdr3_aa: CASSPTRLSSGNTIYF
cdr3_nt: TGTGCCAGCAGTCCCACCAGGCTCTCCTCTGGAAACACCATATATTTT
clone_size: few
v_call: TRBV12-3/TRBV12-4
d_call: .
j_call: TRBJ1-3

cdr3_aa: CASSQGQGAAGELFF
cdr3_nt: TGCGCCAGCAGCCAAGGACAGGGGGCGGCCGGGGAGCTGTTTTTT
clone_size: few
v_call: TRBV4-3
d_call: TRBD1
j_call: TRBJ2-2

cdr3_aa: CAIGQVGETQYF
cdr3_nt: TGTGCCATAGGACAGGTCGGGGAGACCCAGTACTTC
clone_size: many
v_call: TRBV10-3
d_call: TRBD1
j_call: TRBJ2-5

cdr3_aa: CASSYLQGVNADTQYF
cdr3_nt: TGTGCCAGCAGCTACCTCCAGGGAGTTAACGCAGATACGCAGTATTTT
clone_size: many
v_call: TRBV9
d_call: .
j_call: TRBJ2-3

cdr3_aa: CASTAGGFTDTQYF
cdr3_nt: TGCGCCAGCACAGCGGGAGGGTTCACAGATACGCAGTATTTT
clone_size: .
v_call: TRBV5-1
d_call: TRBD2
j_call: TRBJ2-3

cdr3_aa: CATAAVLAEKYEQYF
cdr3_nt: TGTGCCACTGCCGCGGTGCTAGCAGAGAAGTACGAGCAGTACTTC
clone_size: .
v_call: TRBV12-3/TRBV12-4
d_call: .
j_call: TRBJ2-7

cdr3_aa: CASSRIITDTQYF
cdr3_nt: TGCGCCAGCAGCCGAATCATCACAGATACGCAGTATTTT
clone_size: few
v_call: TRBV4-3
d_call: .
j_call: TRBJ2-3

cdr3_aa: CASSQDPFTGTGELFF
cdr3_nt: TGCGCCAGCAGCCAAGATCCTTTTACAGGGACCGGGGAGCTGTTTTTT
clone_size: few
v_call: TRBV4-3
d_call: .
j_call: TRBJ2-2

cdr3_aa: CASSLGTKYEQYF
cdr3_nt: TGTGCCAGCAGTTTAGGGACTAAATACGAGCAGTACTTC
clone_size: few
v_call: TRBV12-3/TRBV12-4
d_call: .
j_call: TRBJ2-7

cdr3_aa: CAISEGQGLPTEAFF
cdr3_nt: TGTGCCATCAGCGAGGGACAGGGCTTACCCACTGAAGCTTTCTTT
clone_size: .
v_call: TRBV10-3
d_call: TRBD1
j_call: TRBJ1-1

cdr3_aa: CSARPLAGGPTGELFF
cdr3_nt: TGCAGTGCTAGACCACTAGCGGGAGGCCCCACCGGGGAGCTGTTTTTT
clone_size: many
v_call: TRBV20-1
d_call: TRBD2
j_call: TRBJ2-2

cdr3_aa: CAWLRPPEKLFF
cdr3_nt: TGTGCCTGGTTACGTCCGCCTGAAAAACTGTTTTTT
clone_size: few
v_call: TRBV30
d_call: .
j_call: TRBJ1-4

cdr3_aa: CAREVASSYNEQFF
cdr3_nt: TGTGCCAGGGAAGTAGCGAGCTCCTACAATGAGCAGTTCTTC
clone_size: .
v_call: TRBV2
d_call: .
j_call: TRBJ2-1

cdr3_aa: CASSQEGGSYNEQFF
cdr3_nt: TGCGCCAGCAGCCAAGAAGGGGGCTCCTACAATGAGCAGTTCTTC
clone_size: many
v_call: TRBV4-1
d_call: .
j_call: TRBJ2-1